This T cell receptor beta chain was sequenced during a study of blood T cell repertoires in COVID-19. Overall study: PBMCs, B-cell-depleted T cells, or T cells provided the cDNA or gDNA that made up the material.

Profiled with immunoSEQ multiplex PCR; TCRdb holds only in-frame clones, not every one. The sample carries around 47,000 clones, over 75% recorded once. The receptor's source is a man in his sixties or seventies with active COVID-19. Sequenced sample: peripheral blood.

In DNA form, the CDR3 reads TGTGCCAGCAGCCAAGAAATCGCCCCGACTAGCGGGGGGTCAGAGACCCAGTACTTC. Residues: CASSQEIAPTSGGSETQYF. The chain couples TRBV3-1 (or the pseudogene TRBV3-2) to TRBJ2-5; 13 nucleotides line up with TRBD2. This CDR3 has 19 amino acids. Trimming removed 0 bases from V and 4 bases from J; junction bases left unmatched: 11. CDR1 and CDR2 from the germline V gene are LGHDT and YNNKEL (reference sequence).